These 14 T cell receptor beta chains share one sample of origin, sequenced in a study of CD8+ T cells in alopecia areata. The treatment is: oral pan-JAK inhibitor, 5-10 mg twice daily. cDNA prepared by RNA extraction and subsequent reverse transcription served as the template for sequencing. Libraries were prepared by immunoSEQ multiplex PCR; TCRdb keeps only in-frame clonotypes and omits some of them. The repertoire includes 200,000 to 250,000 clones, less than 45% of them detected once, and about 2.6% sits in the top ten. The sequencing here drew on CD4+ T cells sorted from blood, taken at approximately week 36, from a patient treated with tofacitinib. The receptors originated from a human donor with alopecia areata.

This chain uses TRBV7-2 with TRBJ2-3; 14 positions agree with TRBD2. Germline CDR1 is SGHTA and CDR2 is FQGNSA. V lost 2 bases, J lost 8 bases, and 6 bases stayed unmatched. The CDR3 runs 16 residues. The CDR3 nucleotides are TGTGCCAGCAGCTTACTTGGGACTAGCGGGAGTGGTACGCAGTATTTT. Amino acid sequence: CASSLLGTSGSGTQYF.

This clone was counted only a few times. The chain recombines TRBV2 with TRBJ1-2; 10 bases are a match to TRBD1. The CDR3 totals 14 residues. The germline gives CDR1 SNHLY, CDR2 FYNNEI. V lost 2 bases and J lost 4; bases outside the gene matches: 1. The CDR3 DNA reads TGTGCCAGCAGTGAACGACAGGGGGCCTATGGCTACACCTTC. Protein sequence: CASSERQGAYGYTF.

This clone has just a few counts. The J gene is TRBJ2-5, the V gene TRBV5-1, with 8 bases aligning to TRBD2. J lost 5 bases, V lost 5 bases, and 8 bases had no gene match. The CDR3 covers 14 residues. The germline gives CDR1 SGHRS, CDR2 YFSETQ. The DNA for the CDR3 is TGCGCCAGCAGACCGGGAGGGCCTTCGGAGACCCAGTACTTC. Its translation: CASRPGGPSETQYF. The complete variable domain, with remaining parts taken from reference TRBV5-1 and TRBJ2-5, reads KAGVTQTPRYLIKTRGQQVTLSCSPISGHRSVSWYQQTPGQGLQFLFEYFSETQRNKGNFPGRFSGRQFSNSRSEMNVSTLELGDSALYLCASRPGGPSETQYFGPGTRLLVL.

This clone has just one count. CDR3 nucleotide sequence: TGTGCCAGCAGTTCCGGACTAGCGGGAGTAAGAGAGACCCAGTACTTC. This encodes CASSSGLAGVRETQYF. The V and J genes are TRBV11-2 and TRBJ2-5, with 13 nucleotides matching TRBD2. V lost 6 bases and J lost 4; bases outside the gene matches: 8. The germline CDR1 and CDR2 sequences are SGHAT and FQNNGV. This CDR3 is 16 amino acids long. Variable domain in full (rest from reference TRBV11-2 and TRBJ2-5): EAGVAQSPRYKIIEKRQSVAFWCNPISGHATLYWYQQILGQGPKLLIQFQNNGVVDDSQLPKDRFSAERLKGVDSTLKIQPAKLEDSAVYLCASSSGLAGVRETQYFGPGTRLLVL.

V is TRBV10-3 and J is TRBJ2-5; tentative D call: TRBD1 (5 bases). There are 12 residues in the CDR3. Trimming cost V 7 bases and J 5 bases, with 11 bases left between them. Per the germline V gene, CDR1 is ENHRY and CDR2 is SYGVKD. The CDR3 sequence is CAIKGIGETQYF. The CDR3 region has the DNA TGTGCCATCAAGGGGATCGGGGAGACCCAGTACTTC.

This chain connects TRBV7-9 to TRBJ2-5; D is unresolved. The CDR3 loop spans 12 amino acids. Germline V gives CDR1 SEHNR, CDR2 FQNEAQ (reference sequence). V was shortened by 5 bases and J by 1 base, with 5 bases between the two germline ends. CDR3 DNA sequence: TGTGCCAGCAGCCCCGGCCAAGAGACCCAGTACTTC. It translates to CASSPGQETQYF.

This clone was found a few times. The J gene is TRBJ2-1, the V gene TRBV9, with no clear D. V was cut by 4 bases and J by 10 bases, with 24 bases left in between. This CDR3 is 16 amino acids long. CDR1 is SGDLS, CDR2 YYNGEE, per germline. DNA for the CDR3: TGTGCCAGCAGCCCTGGGGTGGCCGTAAGGTCACAAGAGCAGTTCTTC. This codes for CASSPGVAVRSQEQFF.

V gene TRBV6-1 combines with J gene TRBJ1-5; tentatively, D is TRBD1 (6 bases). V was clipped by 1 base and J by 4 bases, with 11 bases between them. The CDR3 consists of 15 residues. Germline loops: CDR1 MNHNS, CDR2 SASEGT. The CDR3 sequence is CASSEVSGANQPQHF. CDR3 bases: TGTGCCAGCAGTGAAGTGTCGGGGGCTAATCAGCCCCAGCATTTT.

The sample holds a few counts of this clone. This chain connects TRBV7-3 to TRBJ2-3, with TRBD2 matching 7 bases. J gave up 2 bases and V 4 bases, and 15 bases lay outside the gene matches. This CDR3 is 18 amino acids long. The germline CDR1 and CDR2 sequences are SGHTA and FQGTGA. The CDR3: CASSSLAAQLGNTDTQYF. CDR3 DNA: TGTGCCAGCAGCTCCCTAGCGGCACAGTTGGGGAACACAGATACGCAGTATTTT.

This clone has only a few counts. CDR3 coding DNA: TGCAGCGTAAACCCGAGGGGAGAGACCCAGTACTTC. Translated: CSVNPRGETQYF. The chain couples TRBV29-1 to TRBJ2-5; D may be TRBD1 or TRBD2 (5 bases each). Germline lookup yields CDR1 SQVTM and CDR2 ANQGSEA. V lost 6 bases, J lost 4 bases, and 12 bases lay in between. CDR3 size: 12 residues.

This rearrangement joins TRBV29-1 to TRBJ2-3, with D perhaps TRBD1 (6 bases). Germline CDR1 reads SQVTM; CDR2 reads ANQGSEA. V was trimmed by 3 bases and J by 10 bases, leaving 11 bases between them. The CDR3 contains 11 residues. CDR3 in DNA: TGCAGCGTTGATTTGGGGGCGTCGCAGTATTTT. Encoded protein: CSVDLGASQYF.

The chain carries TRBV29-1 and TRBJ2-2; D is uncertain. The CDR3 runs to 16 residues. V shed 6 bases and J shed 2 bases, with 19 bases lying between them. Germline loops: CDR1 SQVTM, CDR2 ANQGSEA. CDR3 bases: TGCAGCGTCACCCGGCGGAGCCCCGATAACACCGGGGAGCTGTTTTTT. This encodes CSVTRRSPDNTGELFF.

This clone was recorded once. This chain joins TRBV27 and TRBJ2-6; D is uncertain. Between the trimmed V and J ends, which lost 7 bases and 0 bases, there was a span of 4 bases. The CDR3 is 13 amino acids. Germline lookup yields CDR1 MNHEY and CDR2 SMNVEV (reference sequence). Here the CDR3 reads CASTHSGANVLTF. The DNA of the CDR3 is TGTGCCAGCACCCACTCTGGGGCCAACGTCCTGACTTTC. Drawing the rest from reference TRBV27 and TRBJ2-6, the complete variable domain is EAQVTQNPRYLITVTGKKLTVTCSQNMNHEYMSWYRQDPGLGLRQIYYSMNVEVTDKGDVPEGYKVSRKEKRNFPLILESPSPNQTSLYFCASTHSGANVLTFGAGSRLTVL.

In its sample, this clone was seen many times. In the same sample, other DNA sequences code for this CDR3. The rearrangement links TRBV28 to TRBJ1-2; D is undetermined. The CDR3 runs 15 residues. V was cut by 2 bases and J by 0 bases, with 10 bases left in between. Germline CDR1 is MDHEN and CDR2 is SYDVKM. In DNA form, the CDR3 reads TGTGCCAGCAGTTTAAGCCCCCGGGCTAACTATGGCTACACCTTC. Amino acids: CASSLSPRANYGYTF.